The 21 T cell receptor beta chains in this list originate from one sample, sequenced in a study of shared clonotypes between healthy human individuals. Assay: immunoSEQ multiplex PCR; the TCRdb copy retains only in-frame clones and omits some. The sample carries roughly 500,000 clones, more than 65% recorded once. The sequenced sample was PBMCs. These receptors all stem from a woman aged 40 to 49 in good health. Some clones in this sample may be carry-over from other donors' samples.

The chain's CDR3 is CASSGGGNRDTQYF. In DNA form, the CDR3 reads TGCGCCAGCAGTGGGGGAGGGAATAGAGATACGCAGTATTTT. The gene calls are TRBV10-2 and TRBJ2-3; TRBD2 matches 7 bases. The CDR3 consists of 14 residues. Germline CDR1 reads WSHSY; CDR2 reads SAAADI. With 4 bases clipped from V and 5 bases from J, the junction kept 6 bases outside the gene matches.

The chain is built from TRBV6-1 and TRBJ2-7; 8 nucleotides line up with TRBD2. CDR3 size: 16 residues. Germline CDR1 and CDR2: MNHNS and SASEGT. J gave up 2 bases and V 1 base, and 7 bases lay outside the gene matches. The DNA for the CDR3 is TGTGCCAGCAGTGAAGGGGCCACTAGCGGAACCTACGAGCAGTACTTC. Its translation: CASSEGATSGTYEQYF.

CDR3 sequence: CATSRDPQRTIYF. CDR3 DNA sequence: TGTGCCACCAGCAGAGATCCACAACGGACCATATATTTT. The J gene is TRBJ1-3, the V gene TRBV15; D is unclear. The V and J ends lost 0 bases and 10 bases respectively, with 10 bases between them. The CDR3 is 13 amino acids. Per the germline V gene, CDR1 is LNHNV and CDR2 is YYDKDF (reference sequence).

The V call is TRBV7-9, the J call TRBJ2-7; 9 nucleotides line up with TRBD2. The germline gives CDR1 SEHNR, CDR2 FQNEAQ (reference sequence). CDR3 length equals 14 residues. Unmatched junction bases numbered 3, after V lost 1 base and J lost 5 bases. The CDR3, as DNA: TGTGCCAGCAGCTTAGGGGGACTAGCCAACGAGCAGTACTTC. Protein: CASSLGGLANEQYF.

The chain combines TRBV7-2 with TRBJ2-1; D not resolved. From germline, CDR1 is SGHTA and CDR2 FQGNSA. CDR3 length equals 14 residues. Deletions cut 3 bases from V and 6 bases from J, with 12 bases between. This chain's CDR3 is CASSFFEMPNEQFF. CDR3 DNA sequence: TGTGCCAGCAGCTTCTTCGAGATGCCCAATGAGCAGTTCTTC.

This clone occurred once. The CDR3 coding sequence is TGTGCCAGCAGTTACTCGGGGCCGGCTGAAGCTTTCTTT. Residues: CASSYSGPAEAFF. The chain couples TRBV6-6 to TRBJ1-1, with a possible D match to TRBD1 (5 bases). Trimming stripped 0 bases from V and 6 bases from J, with 8 bases between. The CDR3 extends over 13 amino acids. CDR1 and CDR2 from the germline V gene are MNHNY and SVGAGI (reference sequence).

This clone came up once. The chain combines TRBV7-9 with TRBJ2-2, with 11 nucleotides matching TRBD2. V trimming: 3 bases; J trimming: 2 bases; junction bases outside the gene matches: 2. The CDR3 loop spans 16 amino acids. Germline V gene lookup returns CDR1 SEHNR and CDR2 FQNEAQ (reference sequence). The CDR3 coding sequence is TGTGCCAGCAGCTTTAGCGGGAGGGTAAACACCGGGGAGCTGTTTTTT. As protein: CASSFSGRVNTGELFF.

The chain has TRBV7-9 and TRBJ1-2; a possible D gene is TRBD1 (5 bases). V was cut by 1 base and J by 4 bases, with 7 bases left in between. Germline CDR1 reads SEHNR; CDR2 reads FQNEAQ (reference sequence). The length of the CDR3 is 13 residues. The CDR3 region is CASSLGDFYGYTF. The CDR3 DNA reads TGTGCCAGCAGCTTAGGGGACTTCTATGGCTACACCTTC.

The rearrangement links TRBV4-1 to TRBJ2-1; D ambiguous. The CDR3 is 15 amino acids. Germline V gene data show CDR1 as MGHRA and CDR2 as YSYEKL. The ends were cut back, 3 bases at V and 4 bases at J, with 13 bases in the middle. CDR3 sequence (DNA): TGCGCCAGCAGCCATCAAACAGCGCGATACAATGAGCAGTTCTTC. It specifies CASSHQTARYNEQFF.

This clone was counted only a few times. CDR3 amino acids: CASSRDSVGEQYF. The CDR3 DNA follows: TGTGCCAGTTCCCGGGACAGTGTCGGCGAGCAGTACTTC. V gene TRBV19 combines with J gene TRBJ2-7; 7 positions agree with TRBD1. The CDR3 is 13 amino acids. Germline V gene lookup returns CDR1 LNHDA and CDR2 SQIVND (reference sequence). V shed 8 bases, J shed 6 bases, and the junction held 10 bases outside the gene matches.

This chain links TRBV5-1 with TRBJ1-3; tentative D call: TRBD1 (5 bases). The CDR3 loop spans 16 amino acids. CDR1 is SGHRS, CDR2 YFSETQ, per germline. Trimming took 0 bases from V and 1 from J, leaving 11 bases between them. CDR3 in DNA: TGCGCCAGCAGCTTGGGCCCGGGGGAGTCTGGAAACACCATATATTTT. It is translated as CASSLGPGESGNTIYF.

This clone has a count of ten or more. The V call is TRBV28, the J call TRBJ1-5, with 7 positions matching TRBD1. With 5 bases clipped from V and 5 bases from J, the junction kept 9 bases outside the gene matches. In germline, CDR1 is MDHEN, CDR2 SYDVKM. The CDR3 loop spans 15 amino acids. The CDR3 nucleotides read TGTGCCAGCAGTACCCCCGGACAGGTCGATCAGCCCCAGCATTTT. Translated, it gives CASSTPGQVDQPQHF.

Here the CDR3 reads CASSYRKGQGQETQYF. The CDR3 DNA is TGTGCCAGCAGTTATAGAAAGGGCCAGGGACAAGAGACCCAGTACTTC. The chain carries TRBV6-5 and TRBJ2-5, with a possible D match to TRBD1 (5 bases). V lost 3 bases and J lost 2, with 16 bases in between. The CDR3 has 16 residues. Germline values: CDR1 MNHEY, CDR2 SVGAGI.

The gene calls are TRBV10-3 and TRBJ2-6; 12 nucleotides line up with TRBD2. CDR1 and CDR2 from the germline V gene are ENHRY and SYGVKD. The CDR3 spans 19 residues. V dropped 3 bases and J dropped 0; count of bases not matched to a gene: 6. The DNA of the CDR3 is TGTGCCATCAGTGACCCTCGGACTAGCGGGATCTCTGGGGCCAACGTCCTGACTTTC. Translated, it gives CAISDPRTSGISGANVLTF.

The chain is built from TRBV9 and TRBJ2-2; D unclear. V lost 0 bases to trimming and J lost 7 bases, with 4 bases between them. CDR1 and CDR2 from the germline V gene are SGDLS and YYNGEE. The CDR3 contains 12 residues. In DNA, the CDR3 is TGTGCCAGCAGCGTAGAGGGCGGGGAGCTGTTTTTT. Amino acid sequence: CASSVEGGELFF.

The chain couples TRBV7-8 to TRBJ2-3; the D is unclear. Trimming pared 7 bases from V and 5 bases from J, leaving 7 bases between. Per germline, CDR1 SGHVS and CDR2 FQNEAQ. The CDR3 runs 11 residues. The CDR3 DNA reads TGTGCCAGCAATATAGTAGATACGCAGTATTTT. As protein: CASNIVDTQYF.

The chain is built from TRBV5-8 and TRBJ1-1; 7 bases align to TRBD1. Germline V gene data show CDR1 as SGHTS and CDR2 as YDEGEE. The CDR3 is made up of 13 amino acids. V was pared by 1 base and J by 5 bases, with 2 bases of the junction left unmatched. This CDR3 is CASSLHRGTEAFF. The CDR3 DNA sequence: TGTGCCAGCAGCTTGCACAGGGGAACTGAAGCTTTCTTT.

The chain is built from TRBV2 and TRBJ2-5; D might be TRBD1 (6 bases). The CDR3 has 14 amino acids. V lost 4 bases and J lost 4, with 13 bases in between. The germline V gene has CDR1 SNHLY and CDR2 FYNNEI. In nucleotides, the CDR3 is TGTGCCAGCAGTGCAACAGGGCCTGGAGAGACCCAGTACTTC. This sequence encodes CASSATGPGETQYF.

This clone showed up many times. The chain couples TRBV7-9 to TRBJ2-2, with 8 bases fitting TRBD1. Germline CDR1 and CDR2: SEHNR and FQNEAQ (reference sequence). J was trimmed by 2 bases and V by 5 bases; bases with no gene match: 4. The CDR3 sequence is 15 residues long. In DNA form, the CDR3 reads TGTGCCAGCAGCCAGGGGGCAACTAACACCGGGGAGCTGTTTTTT. Residues: CASSQGATNTGELFF.

The rearrangement uses TRBV11-1 and TRBJ2-7; 8 bases match TRBD1. Trimming at V came to 1 base and at J to 0 bases, leaving 2 bases not matched to a gene. The germline V gene has CDR1 SGHAT and CDR2 FQDESV (reference sequence). The CDR3 is made up of 15 amino acids. This chain's CDR3 is CASSLGQGISYEQYF. Here the CDR3 DNA reads TGTGCCAGCAGCTTAGGACAGGGGATCTCCTACGAGCAGTACTTC.

This clone occurred many times. The chain uses TRBV6-6 and TRBJ1-3; 7 bases are a match to TRBD1. After removal of 2 bases from V and 3 bases from J, the junction contained 4 bases not matched to a gene. Germline V CDR1 and CDR2: MNHNY, SVGAGI (reference sequence). The CDR3 is made up of 15 amino acids. The CDR3 DNA sequence: TGTGCCAGCAGTTACCGTCAGGGGGTTGGAAACACCATATATTTT. Its translation: CASSYRQGVGNTIYF.